The 6 T cell receptor beta chains presented below share a single source sample, sequenced in a study of blood T cell repertoires in COVID-19. The data were produced by immunoSEQ multiplex PCR, yet TCRdb's version contains in-frame clones alone and is incomplete. Found here are 200,000 to 300,000 clones, more than 65% of them singletons; the top ten hold over 2%. The material sequenced was peripheral blood. The receptors were sampled from a man aged 40-50 years who had recovered from COVID-19.

The CDR3 DNA reads as TGCGCCAGCAGCCAAGCGTCACTTCCTAACTATGGCTACACCTTC. The encoded protein is CASSQASLPNYGYTF. The J gene is TRBJ1-2, the V gene TRBV4-1, with D uncertain. V lost 1 base to trimming and J lost 0 bases, with 9 bases between them. Germline CDR1 MGHRA, CDR2 YSYEKL. CDR3 length equals 15 residues.

The CDR3 here is CASSFDRGHIQYF. The CDR3 DNA reads TGTGCCAGCAGCTTCGACAGGGGACACATTCAGTACTTC. This rearrangement joins TRBV7-8 to TRBJ2-4; 8 nucleotides agree with TRBD1. J was trimmed by 8 bases and V by 3 bases; bases with no gene match: 3. Germline V gene data show CDR1 as SGHVS and CDR2 as FQNEAQ. The CDR3 sequence is 13 residues long.

The V gene is TRBV10-2, the J gene TRBJ2-2, with TRBD1 as a possible D gene (6 bases). This CDR3 comprises 13 residues. With 7 bases removed from V and 0 bases from J, the gap between germline ends came to 6 bases. Germline CDR1 WSHSY, CDR2 SAAADI. In DNA form, the CDR3 reads TGCGCCAGCAAGGGGGCGAACACCGGGGAGCTGTTTTTT. The encoded protein is CASKGANTGELFF.

The genes are TRBV4-1 and TRBJ1-2; TRBD1 might be the D (6 bases). This CDR3 is built from 14 residues. V was pared by 2 bases and J by 8 bases, with 15 bases between. The germline gives CDR1 MGHRA, CDR2 YSYEKL. The CDR3 DNA sequence: TGCGCCAGCAGCCAACCCACAGGGCTGGACGGCTACACCTTC. Translation gives CASSQPTGLDGYTF.

This clone appeared a single time. V is TRBV2 and J is TRBJ2-2; 12 bases align to TRBD2. This CDR3 contains 14 residues. Germline CDR1 and CDR2: SNHLY and FYNNEI. Unmatched junction bases numbered 4, after V lost 5 bases and J lost 9 bases. CDR3: CASSRLAGERELFF. The CDR3 bases are TGTGCCAGCAGTCGACTAGCGGGAGAGAGGGAGCTGTTTTTT.

This clone was seen a handful of times. The chain employs TRBV5-6 and TRBJ1-3; tentatively, D is TRBD1 (5 bases). From germline, CDR1 is SGHDT and CDR2 YYEEEE. CDR3 length equals 14 residues. V lost 0 bases and J 4 bases, leaving 8 bases between the germline ends. This CDR3 is CASSLGQIGNTIYF. Written as DNA, the CDR3 is TGTGCCAGCAGCTTGGGACAGATAGGAAACACCATATATTTT.